The present T cell receptor (beta chain) was sequenced within a study of T-cell reconstitution after alpha-beta-depleted transplantation in children. During its preparation, the TCRbeta library received unique molecular identifiers. A single record per CDR3 protein comes from TCRdb applying MiXCR to the PCR reads. The table shows 90,000 to 130,000 distinct CDR3 sequences, with about a tenth occurring only once. This clonotype was counted many times. The receptor was isolated from a human donor who donated a stem cell graft to a child with acute lymphoblastic leukemia. The sequencing here drew on PBMCs from the stem cell graft donor, taken from the stem cell graft.

The DNA of the CDR3 is TGCGCCAGCAGCTTGGAAGGGGGCCGTCAAGTAGAGCAGTACTTC. This encodes CASSLEGGRQVEQYF. The chain uses TRBV5-1 and TRBJ2-7, with 7 bases aligning to TRBD1. Per the germline V gene, CDR1 is SGHRS and CDR2 is YFSETQ. With V trimmed by 0 bases and J by 7 bases, 10 bases remained unmatched. The CDR3 contains 15 residues.